Below, one TCR beta chain is given with its context. These data are taken from a study of cytomegalovirus exposure and HLA in healthy donors. The PCR employed 60 Vbeta primers together with 13 Jbeta primers. Assay: immunoSEQ multiplex PCR; the TCRdb copy retains only in-frame clones and omits some. The sample has about 200,000 clones; approximately 86% are singletons. The CDR3 length is 15 residues. Germline CDR1 and CDR2: SGHNT and YENEEA. With 4 bases clipped from V and 2 bases from J, the junction kept 6 bases outside the gene matches. Sequencing input: PBMCs. This chain connects TRBV11-3 to TRBJ2-7; TRBD1 matches 9 bases. The sequence derives from a woman aged 25 to 39 in good health and CMV-seronegative. CDR3: CASSSPGQGTYEQYF. CDR3 nucleotides: TGTGCCAGCAGCTCGCCCGGACAGGGGACCTACGAGCAGTACTTC.